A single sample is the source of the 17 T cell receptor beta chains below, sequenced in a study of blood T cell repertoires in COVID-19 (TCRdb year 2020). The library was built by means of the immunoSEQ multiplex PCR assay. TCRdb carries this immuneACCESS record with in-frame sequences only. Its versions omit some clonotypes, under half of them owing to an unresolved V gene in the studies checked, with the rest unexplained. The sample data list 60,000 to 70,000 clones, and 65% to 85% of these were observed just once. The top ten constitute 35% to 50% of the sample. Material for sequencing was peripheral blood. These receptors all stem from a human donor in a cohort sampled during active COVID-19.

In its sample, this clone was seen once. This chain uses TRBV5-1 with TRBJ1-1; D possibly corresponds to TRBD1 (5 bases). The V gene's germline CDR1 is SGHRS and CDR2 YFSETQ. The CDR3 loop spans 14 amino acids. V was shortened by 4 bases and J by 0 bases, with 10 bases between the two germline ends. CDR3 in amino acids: CASSRTGVNTEAFF. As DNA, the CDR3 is TGCGCCAGCAGCAGAACAGGAGTGAACACTGAAGCTTTCTTT.

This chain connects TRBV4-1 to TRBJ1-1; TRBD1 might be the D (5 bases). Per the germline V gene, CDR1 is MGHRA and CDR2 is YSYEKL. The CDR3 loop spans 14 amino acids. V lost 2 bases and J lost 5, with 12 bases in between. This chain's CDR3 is CASSQQGSWTEAFF. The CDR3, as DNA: TGCGCCAGCAGCCAACAGGGATCATGGACTGAAGCTTTCTTT.

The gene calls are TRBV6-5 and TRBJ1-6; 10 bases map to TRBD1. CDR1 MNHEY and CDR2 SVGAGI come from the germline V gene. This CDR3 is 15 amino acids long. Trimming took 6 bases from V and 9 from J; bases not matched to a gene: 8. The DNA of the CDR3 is TGTGCCAGCAGACCCGGGACAGGGGTTGGTTCACCCCTCCACTTT. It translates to CASRPGTGVGSPLHF.

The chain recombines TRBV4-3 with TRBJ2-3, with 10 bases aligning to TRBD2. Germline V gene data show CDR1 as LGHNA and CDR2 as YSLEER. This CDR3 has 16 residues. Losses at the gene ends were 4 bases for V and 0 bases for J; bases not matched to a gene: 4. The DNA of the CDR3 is TGCGCCAGCAGCCTCGGACTAGCGGAAAGCACAGATACGCAGTATTTT. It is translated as CASSLGLAESTDTQYF.

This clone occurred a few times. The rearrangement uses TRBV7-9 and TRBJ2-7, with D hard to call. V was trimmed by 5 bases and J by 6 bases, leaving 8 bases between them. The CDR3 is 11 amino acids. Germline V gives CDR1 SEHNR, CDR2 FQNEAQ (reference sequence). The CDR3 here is CASSLGPEQYF. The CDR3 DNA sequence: TGTGCCAGCAGCCTCGGTCCCGAGCAGTACTTC.

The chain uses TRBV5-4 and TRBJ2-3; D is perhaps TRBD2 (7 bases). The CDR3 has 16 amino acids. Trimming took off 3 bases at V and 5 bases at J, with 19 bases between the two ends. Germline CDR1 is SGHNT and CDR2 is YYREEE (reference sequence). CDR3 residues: CASSWGGPQIVDTQYF. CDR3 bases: TGTGCCAGCAGCTGGGGGGGGCCGCAAATTGTAGATACGCAGTATTTT.

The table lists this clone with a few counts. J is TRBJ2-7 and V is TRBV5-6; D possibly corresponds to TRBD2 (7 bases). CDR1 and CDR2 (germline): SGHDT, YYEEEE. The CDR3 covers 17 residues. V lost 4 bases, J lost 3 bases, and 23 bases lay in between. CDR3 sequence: CASSPRVSRGGNYEQYF. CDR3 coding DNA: TGTGCCAGCAGCCCCAGGGTCAGTAGGGGGGGAAACTACGAGCAGTACTTC.

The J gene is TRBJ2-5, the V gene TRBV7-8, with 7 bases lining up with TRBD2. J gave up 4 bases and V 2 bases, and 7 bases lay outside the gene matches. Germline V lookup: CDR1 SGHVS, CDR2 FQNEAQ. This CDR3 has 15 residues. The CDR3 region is CASSLTLAAGETQYF. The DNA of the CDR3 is TGTGCCAGCAGCTTAACTCTAGCGGCTGGAGAGACCCAGTACTTC.

The CDR3 sequence is CASSSEGYSNQPQHF. The CDR3 bases are TGTGCCAGCAGTTCCGAGGGTTATAGCAATCAGCCCCAGCATTTT. The rearrangement uses TRBV27 and TRBJ1-5; no reliable D call. CDR3 length: 15 amino acids. Germline loops: CDR1 MNHEY, CDR2 SMNVEV (reference sequence). V was cut by 4 bases and J by 0 bases, with 10 bases left in between.

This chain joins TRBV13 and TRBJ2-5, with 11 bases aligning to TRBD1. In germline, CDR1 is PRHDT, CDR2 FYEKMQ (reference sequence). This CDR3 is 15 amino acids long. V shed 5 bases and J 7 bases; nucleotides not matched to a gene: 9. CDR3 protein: CASSPRDRGMGTQYF. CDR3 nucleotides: TGTGCCAGCAGCCCCAGGGACAGGGGGATGGGGACCCAGTACTTC.

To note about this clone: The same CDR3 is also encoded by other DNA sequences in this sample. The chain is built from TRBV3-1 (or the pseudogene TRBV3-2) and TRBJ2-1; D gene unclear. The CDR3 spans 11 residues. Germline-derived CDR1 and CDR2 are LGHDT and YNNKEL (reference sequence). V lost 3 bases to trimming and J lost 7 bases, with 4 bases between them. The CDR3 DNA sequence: TGTGCCAGCAGCCATAGTAATGAGCAGTTCTTC. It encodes CASSHSNEQFF.

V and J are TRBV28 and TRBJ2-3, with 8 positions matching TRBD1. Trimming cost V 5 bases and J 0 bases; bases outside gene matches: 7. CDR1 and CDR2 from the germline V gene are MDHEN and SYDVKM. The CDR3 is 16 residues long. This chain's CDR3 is CASSGDRSISTDTQYF. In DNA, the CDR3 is TGTGCCAGCAGTGGGGACAGGTCCATTAGCACAGATACGCAGTATTTT.

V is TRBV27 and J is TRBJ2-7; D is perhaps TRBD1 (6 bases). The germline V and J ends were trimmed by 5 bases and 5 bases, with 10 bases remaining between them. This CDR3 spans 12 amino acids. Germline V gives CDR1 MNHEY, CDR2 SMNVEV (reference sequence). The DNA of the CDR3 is TGTGCCAGCAGTACCAGGGGACACGAGCAGTACTTC. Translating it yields CASSTRGHEQYF.

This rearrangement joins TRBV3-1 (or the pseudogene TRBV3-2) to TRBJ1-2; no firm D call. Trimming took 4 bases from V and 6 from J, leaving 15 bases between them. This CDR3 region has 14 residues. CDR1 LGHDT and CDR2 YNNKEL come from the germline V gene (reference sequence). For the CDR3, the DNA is TGTGCCAGCAGCCCCGACGCGAGCGCGGATGGCTACACCTTC. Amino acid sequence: CASSPDASADGYTF.

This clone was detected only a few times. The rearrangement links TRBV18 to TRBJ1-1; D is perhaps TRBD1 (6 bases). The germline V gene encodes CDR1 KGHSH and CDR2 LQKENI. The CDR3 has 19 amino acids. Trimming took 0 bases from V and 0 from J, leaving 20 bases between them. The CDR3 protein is CASSPPNAGARGVNTEAFF. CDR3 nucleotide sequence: TGTGCCAGCTCACCACCCAATGCAGGGGCGCGAGGGGTGAACACTGAAGCTTTCTTT. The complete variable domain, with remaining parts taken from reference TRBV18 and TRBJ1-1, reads NAGVMQNPRHLVRRRGQEARLRCSPMKGHSHVYWYRQLPEEGLKFMVYLQKENIIDESGMPKERFSAEFPKEGPSILRIQQVVRGDSAAYFCASSPPNAGARGVNTEAFFGQGTRLTVV.

The CDR3 reads CASEAGGASNNEQFF. The DNA of the CDR3 is TGTGCCAGCGAAGCGGGGGGGGCATCAAACAATGAGCAGTTCTTC. The chain uses TRBV28 and TRBJ2-1; 10 bases map to TRBD2. Looked up from germline, CDR1 is MDHEN and CDR2 is SYDVKM. This CDR3 comprises 15 residues. V trimming: 8 bases; J trimming: 5 bases; junction bases outside the gene matches: 9.

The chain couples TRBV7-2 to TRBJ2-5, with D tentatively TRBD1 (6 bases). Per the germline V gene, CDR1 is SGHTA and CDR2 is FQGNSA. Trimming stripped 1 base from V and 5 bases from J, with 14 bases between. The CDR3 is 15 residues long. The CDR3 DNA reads TGTGCCAGCAGCTTAGAGGGTGGGGGCTGGGAGACCCAGTACTTC. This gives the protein CASSLEGGGWETQYF.